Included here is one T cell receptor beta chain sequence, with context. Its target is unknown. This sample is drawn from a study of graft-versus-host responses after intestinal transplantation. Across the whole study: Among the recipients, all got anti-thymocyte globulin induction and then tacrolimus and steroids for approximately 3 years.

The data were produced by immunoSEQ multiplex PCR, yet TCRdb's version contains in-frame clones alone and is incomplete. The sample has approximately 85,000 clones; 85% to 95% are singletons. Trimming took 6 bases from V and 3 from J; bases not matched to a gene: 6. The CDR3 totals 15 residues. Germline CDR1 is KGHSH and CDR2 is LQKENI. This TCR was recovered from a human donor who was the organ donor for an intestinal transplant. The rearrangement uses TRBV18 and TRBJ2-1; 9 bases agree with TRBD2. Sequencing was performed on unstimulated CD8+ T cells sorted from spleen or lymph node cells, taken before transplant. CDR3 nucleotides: TGTGCCAGCTCGGGGAGCGGGGGGATCTACAATGAGCAGTTCTTC. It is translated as CASSGSGGIYNEQFF. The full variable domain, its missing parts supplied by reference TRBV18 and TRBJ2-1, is NAGVMQNPRHLVRRRGQEARLRCSPMKGHSHVYWYRQLPEEGLKFMVYLQKENIIDESGMPKERFSAEFPKEGPSILRIQQVVRGDSAAYFCASSGSGGIYNEQFFGPGTRLTVL.